This TCR beta chain was sequenced for a study of T cells expressing NK-cell markers (dated by TCRdb to 2018 to 2021). Background for the entire study: About eight donors provided sorted CD3+CD56+NKG2C+, CD3+CD56+NKG2C- and CD3+CD56-NKG2C+ T-cell subsets, whose TCR beta-chain repertoires were profiled. Seven of the eight sequenced donors were HCMV-seropositive and one was HCMV-seronegative. All eight donors whose samples were sequenced were randomly selected healthy volunteers, three of them men and five women. Sequencing of the libraries produced 2 x 150 bp reads on Illumina HiSeq 2000/2500, MiSeq or NextSeq.

The germline V gene specifies KGHSH as CDR1 and LQKENI as CDR2. The CDR3 numbers 16 residues from cysteine through phenylalanine. No DNA was logged. Instrument used: Illumina HiSeq 2000. TCR beta cDNA libraries were prepared using 5'RACE template switching, which introduced a universal primer site and unique molecular identifiers. cDNA synthesis was primed from the TCR beta constant segment and was followed by two successive PCR amplification steps. Concerning the study's data processing: Reads were demultiplexed and grouped by UMI with MIGEC, and clonotypes were assembled and quantified with MiTCR. Only TCR cDNA sequences supported by at least two reads were kept to exclude erroneous sequences. Downstream repertoire analysis used the tcR package, and clonotypes were matched across fractions by CDR3 nucleotide sequence plus V segment. VDJmatch was used to annotate antigen specificity against VDJdb, with one amino acid substitution in CDR3 permitted. TCRdb reprocessed the public reads and reports one entry per CDR3 protein sequence, without DNA. For this entry, the V and J calls and clone size follow TCRdb and not the study's own pipeline. This sample's clone table shows roughly 350,000 distinct CDR3 sequences. The ten largest clonotypes hold 5.2% of the sample.

HCMV serostatus was determined by detecting HCMV-specific IgG in serum with a commercial ELISA kit. Ficoll density gradient centrifugation was used to isolate peripheral blood mononuclear cells from blood. Summary of the overall study and its limitations: Those dominant clonotypes were again the most abundant among CD3+CD56-NKG2C+ cells in several donors, at roughly 25-60.1%. Whether the expanded NKG2C-expressing T cell clones were specific for HCMV antigens was left unclear. For more than 5 donors, the dominant CD3+CD56+NKG2C+ clonotypes were among the top 10 CD8+ clonotypes and accounted for roughly 1.0-7.5% of CD8+ T cells.

Concerning this clonotype: Its antigen is not yet known.

The clonotype comes from a man aged 18-75 years in good health. Sequencing was carried out using blood T cells: a sorted CD56 or NKG2C T cell subset, CD4+ or CD8+ T cells, or bulk PBMC T cells (not recorded which). The chain is made from TRBV18 and TRBJ1-3. CDR3 reads: CASSPTYTPSGNTIYF.